These T cell receptor beta chains were read from a single sample in a study of long-term antiretroviral therapy in people with HIV. Libraries were prepared by immunoSEQ multiplex PCR; TCRdb keeps only in-frame clonotypes and omits some of them. The sample yields approximately 20,000 clones, 60% to 80% seen once. The sample consisted of unsorted PBMCs, taken less than 1.8 years before starting antiretroviral therapy. Every receptor here comes from a woman aged 40 to 55 with HIV. The CDR3 runs from the conserved cysteine through the conserved F or W. A D gene is named only where the DNA matches it firmly. A clone size is listed for some rows: how often the clone was seen (once, few, many), or a class if it is expanded.

DNA: TGTGCCAGTACGGGCGGGGGGGCTCGATACGAGCAGTACTTC
CDR3: CASTGGGARYEQYF
V: TRBV5-8
D: TRBD2
J: TRBJ2-7
size: NA

DNA: TGTGCCAGTAGCACAGGTAGCTCTGGAAACACCATATATTTT
CDR3: CASSTGSSGNTIYF
V: TRBV19
D: NA
J: TRBJ1-3
size: few

DNA: TGTGCCACCAGCAGAGCCCGGTTGGGCGCTGAAGCTTTCTTT
CDR3: CATSRARLGAEAFF
V: TRBV15
D: NA
J: TRBJ1-1
size: NA

DNA: TGCAGCGTTAGACTTTCCTTAGGAAACACCATATATTTT
CDR3: CSVRLSLGNTIYF
V: TRBV29-1
D: NA
J: TRBJ1-3
size: NA

DNA: TGTGCCAGCAGTGGTAGCGGGGGGTCGGCCGGGGAGCTGTTTTTT
CDR3: CASSGSGGSAGELFF
V: TRBV6-1
D: TRBD2
J: TRBJ2-2
size: NA

DNA: TGCGCCAGCAGCTTGGTTTCAGGTTCCTACGAGCAGTACTTC
CDR3: CASSLVSGSYEQYF
V: TRBV5-1
D: NA
J: TRBJ2-7
size: NA

DNA: TGCGCCAGCAGCTTGGGTACAGGGCGGAACGAGCAGTACTTC
CDR3: CASSLGTGRNEQYF
V: TRBV5-1
D: NA
J: TRBJ2-7
size: NA

DNA: TGTGCCAGCAGCAAACGAGGTCGGGCCCTCGGAGGGGAGCTGTTTTTT
CDR3: CASSKRGRALGGELFF
V: TRBV21-1
D: NA
J: TRBJ2-2
size: NA

DNA: TGTGCCAGCAGGATCTCTGGGGCCAACGTCCTGACTTTC
CDR3: CASRISGANVLTF
V: TRBV25-1
D: NA
J: TRBJ2-6
size: NA

DNA: TGTGCCAGCGGAGAGGGAAGGACAGATACGCAGTATTTT
CDR3: CASGEGRTDTQYF
V: TRBV9
D: NA
J: TRBJ2-3
size: NA

DNA: TGCGCCAGCAGCCCGGCACCCGGTATGAATGAGCAGTTCTTC
CDR3: CASSPAPGMNEQFF
V: TRBV5-1
D: NA
J: TRBJ2-1
size: NA

DNA: TGTGCCAGCACCCCATTGGACAGGGAGTCGGGGGAGCAGTACTTC
CDR3: CASTPLDRESGEQYF
V: TRBV11-2
D: TRBD1
J: TRBJ2-7
size: NA

DNA: TGTGCCAGCTCACGCCCAGGGACAGGGGGAGAAGCTTTCTTT
CDR3: CASSRPGTGGEAFF
V: TRBV18
D: TRBD1
J: TRBJ1-1
size: NA

DNA: TGTGCCAGCAGCTTCCGGCAGGGGGCCCAGCCCCAGCATTTT
CDR3: CASSFRQGAQPQHF
V: TRBV7-2
D: TRBD1
J: TRBJ1-5
size: NA

DNA: TGCGCCAGCAGCCAATACAGGGGTGCTGAAGCTTTCTTT
CDR3: CASSQYRGAEAFF
V: TRBV4-3
D: TRBD1
J: TRBJ1-1
size: NA

DNA: TGCGCCAGCAGCCAAGATGGGGTGCTGGGATCACCCCTCCACTTT
CDR3: CASSQDGVLGSPLHF
V: TRBV4-3
D: NA
J: TRBJ1-6
size: NA

DNA: TGTGCCAGCTCACCACCTCCGGACAGTGCCTCTCGTTCCTACGAGCAGTACTTC
CDR3: CASSPPPDSASRSYEQYF
V: TRBV18
D: NA
J: TRBJ2-7
size: NA

DNA: TGTGCCAGTAGTAGTTCGCAGGGAGGAGGCTACACCTTC
CDR3: CASSSSQGGGYTF
V: TRBV19
D: NA
J: TRBJ1-2
size: NA

DNA: TGTGCCAGCAGTTTTACAGGGAGAACTGGAAACACCATATATTTT
CDR3: CASSFTGRTGNTIYF
V: TRBV6-6
D: NA
J: TRBJ1-3
size: NA

DNA: TGTGCCTGGAGTCCGGGACTAGCGGGACTCCAAGAGACCCAGTACTTC
CDR3: CAWSPGLAGLQETQYF
V: TRBV30
D: TRBD2
J: TRBJ2-5
size: NA

DNA: TGTGCCAGCAGTTACTCATCAGTGATCTACGAGCAGTACTTC
CDR3: CASSYSSVIYEQYF
V: TRBV6-5
D: NA
J: TRBJ2-7
size: few

DNA: TGTGCCACCGTGTCCTCCTACAATGAGCAGTTCTTC
CDR3: CATVSSYNEQFF
V: TRBV5-4
D: NA
J: TRBJ2-1
size: NA

DNA: TGCGCCAGCAGCTCCGGGAACACCGGGGAGCTGTTTTTT
CDR3: CASSSGNTGELFF
V: TRBV5-1
D: NA
J: TRBJ2-2
size: few

DNA: TGTGCCAGCTCACTGGCACAGGGATCCTACGAGCAGTACTTC
CDR3: CASSLAQGSYEQYF
V: TRBV18
D: NA
J: TRBJ2-7
size: NA

DNA: TGTGCCAGCAGCCAGGACCCCGCTATATACAATGAGCAGTTCTTC
CDR3: CASSQDPAIYNEQFF
V: TRBV4-2
D: NA
J: TRBJ2-1
size: NA

DNA: TGTGCCAGCAGCGCCGGGACAGAGGGTGCCCTTCAGCCCCAGCATTTT
CDR3: CASSAGTEGALQPQHF
V: TRBV5-6
D: TRBD1
J: TRBJ1-5
size: once

DNA: TGTGCCAGCACTCCCTCCGGGACACAAGCCTACGAGCAGTACTTC
CDR3: CASTPSGTQAYEQYF
V: TRBV11-2
D: NA
J: TRBJ2-7
size: NA

DNA: TGTGCCATCAGAGGGACAGGGTTGGATTACGAGCAGTACTTC
CDR3: CAIRGTGLDYEQYF
V: TRBV10-3
D: TRBD1
J: TRBJ2-7
size: NA

DNA: TGTGCCAGCAGCTTGGGAGGGGTTAATGAAGCTTTCTTT
CDR3: CASSLGGVNEAFF
V: TRBV5-4
D: NA
J: TRBJ1-1
size: medium-sized

DNA: TGTGCCAGTAGTATAGCGGAGACAGGTGGTCAGCCCCAGCATTTT
CDR3: CASSIAETGGQPQHF
V: TRBV19
D: NA
J: TRBJ1-5
size: NA

DNA: TGTGCCAGCAGCCCTCACCCGGCGGGCGAGCAGTACTTC
CDR3: CASSPHPAGEQYF
V: TRBV14
D: NA
J: TRBJ2-7
size: NA

DNA: TGCGCCAGCAGCTTGGCGGGTAGCGGGGGCCTGAACACCGGGGAGCTGTTTTTT
CDR3: CASSLAGSGGLNTGELFF
V: TRBV5-1
D: TRBD2
J: TRBJ2-2
size: NA

DNA: TGTGCCAGCAGCCACCTCCGAACGACCGGGACTAGCAATGAGCAGTTCTTC
CDR3: CASSHLRTTGTSNEQFF
V: TRBV14
D: TRBD2
J: TRBJ2-1
size: NA

DNA: TGTGCCAGCAGCTTGCGCCGGTCCAGGGAGCGCCAGACGAACACCGGGGAGCTGTTTTTT
CDR3: CASSLRRSRERQTNTGELFF
V: TRBV5-4
D: NA
J: TRBJ2-2
size: NA

DNA: TGTGCCAGCAGCTCAGGTTCGAGGTATCCGTATGGCTACACCTTC
CDR3: CASSSGSRYPYGYTF
V: TRBV5-6
D: NA
J: TRBJ1-2
size: NA

DNA: TGTGCCAGCTCGCCCCTAGCGGGGGTTACCCGCGATACGCAGTATTTT
CDR3: CASSPLAGVTRDTQYF
V: TRBV7-9
D: TRBD2
J: TRBJ2-3
size: NA

DNA: TGCGCCAGCAGCGGGGATGAGTCCTACGAGCAGTACTTC
CDR3: CASSGDESYEQYF
V: TRBV5-1
D: NA
J: TRBJ2-7
size: few

DNA: TGTGCCACCCAACCGGGGGCGAACACCGGGGAGCTGTTTTTT
CDR3: CATQPGANTGELFF
V: TRBV6-5
D: NA
J: TRBJ2-2
size: NA

DNA: TGTGCCAGCAGAGAACCGGGACAGGGGGCGGCTGGCTACACCTTC
CDR3: CASREPGQGAAGYTF
V: TRBV6-5
D: TRBD1
J: TRBJ1-2
size: NA

DNA: TGTGCCAGCAGTTTATCCCCAGGTAGCAACAATGAGCAGTTCTTC
CDR3: CASSLSPGSNNEQFF
V: TRBV6-6
D: NA
J: TRBJ2-1
size: NA

DNA: TGTGCCTGGACCCCCTTGGGGCCTTCTCACGTTCAGCATTTT
CDR3: CAWTPLGPSHVQHF
V: TRBV30
D: NA
J: TRBJ1-5
size: NA

DNA: TGTGCCAGCAGGACCAAAAATCAGCCCCAGCATTTT
CDR3: CASRTKNQPQHF
V: TRBV5-6
D: NA
J: TRBJ1-5
size: NA

DNA: TGTGCCAGTACCAGCAGGCAGGGAACCTACAATGAGCAGTTCTTC
CDR3: CASTSRQGTYNEQFF
V: TRBV19
D: NA
J: TRBJ2-1
size: NA

DNA: TGTGCCAGCAGCTTAGTGGTGAGGGGCTATGGCTACACCTTC
CDR3: CASSLVVRGYGYTF
V: TRBV7-9
D: NA
J: TRBJ1-2
size: NA

DNA: TGTGCCAGCAGCTTGGGGACAGGGGGCACTCAAAGTACCGTCTTC
CDR3: CASSLGTGGTQSTVF
V: TRBV7-6
D: TRBD1
J: TRBJ2-1
size: NA